These 25 T cell receptor beta chains were sequenced from one sample in a study of metastatic and nonmetastatic thyroid tumors. TCRdb redid the clone calls on the PCR reads using MiXCR. The table records approximately 35,000 clones, 30% to 40% of them present only once. Patients had received no treatment of any kind before thyroid surgery. Specimen: tumor tissue. All receptors derive from a female donor with papillary thyroid cancer or a benign thyroid nodule (not recorded which). Some clones in this sample may be carry-over from other donors' samples.

This clone was detected a few times. This sequence joins TRBV6-2 or TRBV6-3 and TRBJ1-1; no clear D. V was cut by 7 bases and J by 1 base, with 13 bases left in between. This CDR3 is 14 amino acids long. Germline lookup yields CDR1 MNHEY and CDR2 SVGEGT. CDR3 loop: CASTRPAANTEAFF. The CDR3 nucleotides read TGTGCCAGCACCAGACCAGCCGCGAACACTGAAGCTTTCTTT.

The rearrangement uses TRBV28 and TRBJ2-1, with 8 bases identical to TRBD2. Losses at the gene ends were 6 bases for V and 2 bases for J; bases not matched to a gene: 12. The CDR3 runs 17 residues. Per the germline V gene, CDR1 is MDHEN and CDR2 is SYDVKM. For the CDR3, the DNA is TGTGCCAGCAGGACTAGCGACTTTACTCGGCCCTACAATGAGCAGTTCTTC. It translates to CASRTSDFTRPYNEQFF.

To note about this clone: The junction shows a germline mismatch at one end, possibly a read error. The chain carries TRBV5-1 and TRBJ2-7, with D possibly TRBD1 on 5 matching bases. The CDR3 is 15 residues long. The V gene's germline CDR1 is SGHRS and CDR2 YFSETQ. The CDR3 sequence is CASFLASQGSYEQDF. CDR3 in DNA: TGCGCCAGCTTCTTGGCCTCTCAGGGATCCTACGAGCAGGACTTC.

V gene TRBV28 combines with J gene TRBJ2-7; a weak D match, TRBD1 (5 bases). The CDR3 sequence is 15 residues long. CDR1 is MDHEN, CDR2 SYDVKM, per germline. The germline V and J ends were trimmed by 1 base and 2 bases, with 12 bases remaining between them. Here the CDR3 DNA reads TGTGCCAGCAGTTTATCGGCAGGGTTAACCTACGAGCAGTACTTC. Protein sequence: CASSLSAGLTYEQYF.

V and J are TRBV24-1 and TRBJ2-1; 10 bases align to TRBD2. The CDR3 loop spans 14 amino acids. The germline V gene encodes CDR1 KGHDR and CDR2 SFDVKD. With 7 bases clipped from V and 5 bases from J, the junction kept 4 bases outside the gene matches. The CDR3 DNA is TGTGCCACCAGGTCAGCGGGAGGGAACAATGAGCAGTTCTTC. Protein: CATRSAGGNNEQFF.

The gene calls are TRBV20-1 and TRBJ2-7; no clear D. The CDR3 is 15 amino acids. Trimming cost V 6 bases and J 2 bases, with 20 bases left between them. Germline CDR1 DFQATT, CDR2 SNEGSKA (reference sequence). The CDR3 DNA reads TGCAGTGCAACCCCCTTGGTACAGCTTGCCTACGAGCAGTACTTC. This translates into CSATPLVQLAYEQYF.

The chain couples TRBV11-1 to TRBJ2-3; D tentatively reads TRBD1 or TRBD2 (5 bases each). V gave up 4 bases and J gave up 0 bases, with 20 bases separating them. CDR1 and CDR2 (germline): SGHAT, FQDESV (reference sequence). The CDR3 loop spans 18 amino acids. CDR3 protein: CASSSGTLPQISTDTQYF. The CDR3 DNA reads as TGTGCCAGCAGCTCCGGGACCTTGCCCCAGATTAGCACAGATACGCAGTATTTT.

The rearrangement links TRBV4-1 to TRBJ2-7; D perhaps matches TRBD1 (6 bases). V lost 3 bases and J lost 9, with 15 bases in between. The CDR3 is made up of 13 amino acids. The germline V gene encodes CDR1 MGHRA and CDR2 YSYEKL. The chain's CDR3 is CASSQPTGWVQYF. The CDR3 DNA is TGCGCCAGCAGCCAGCCTACAGGGTGGGTGCAGTACTTC.

This CDR3 is CASKEFERNTQYF. The CDR3 nucleotides read TGTGCCAGCAAAGAGTTTGAGAGAAATACGCAGTATTTT. The chain couples TRBV13 to TRBJ2-3; D is undetermined. The V end was cut by 7 bases, the J end by 7 bases, with 15 bases between. The CDR3 sequence is 13 residues long. Germline-derived CDR1 and CDR2 are PRHDT and FYEKMQ (reference sequence).

J is TRBJ2-1 and V is TRBV9; 11 bases are shared with TRBD2. V lost 3 bases and J lost 4; bases outside the gene matches: 3. Per the germline V gene, CDR1 is SGDLS and CDR2 is YYNGEE. The CDR3 length is 15 residues. Here the CDR3 reads CASSARLAGYNEQFF. CDR3 DNA: TGTGCCAGCAGCGCCCGACTAGCGGGGTACAATGAGCAGTTCTTC.

This clone was picked up a small number of times. The gene calls are TRBV5-1 and TRBJ2-2, with 12 bases that match TRBD1. The length of the CDR3 is 17 residues. The V segment lost 0 bases and the J segment 4 bases; nucleotides outside the gene matches: 4. Germline V lookup: CDR1 SGHRS, CDR2 YFSETQ. The CDR3 region has the DNA TGCGCCAGCAGCTTGGGGGACAGGGGGCTAATCACCGGGGAGCTGTTTTTT. The encoded protein is CASSLGDRGLITGELFF. Full variable domain (outside the CDR3, taken from reference TRBV5-1 and TRBJ2-2): KAGVTQTPRYLIKTRGQQVTLSCSPISGHRSVSWYQQTPGQGLQFLFEYFSETQRNKGNFPGRFSGRQFSNSRSEMNVSTLELGDSALYLCASSLGDRGLITGELFFGEGSRLTVL.

This clone was seen a few times. V usage is TRBV28 and J usage is TRBJ2-7; maybe TRBD1 (5 bases). The V end was cut by 5 bases, the J end by 6 bases, with 8 bases between. The CDR3 covers 11 residues. Germline CDR1 and CDR2: MDHEN and SYDVKM. Here the CDR3 reads CASSPGSEQYF. CDR3 in DNA: TGTGCCAGCAGTCCAGGGTCCGAGCAGTACTTC.

This clone was counted between two and nine times. V usage is TRBV7-2 and J usage is TRBJ2-1; D unclear. This CDR3 is 12 amino acids long. From germline, CDR1 is SGHTA and CDR2 FQGNSA. V was trimmed by 1 base and J by 10 bases, leaving 8 bases between them. The CDR3 region is CASSLGAGEQFF. In DNA, the CDR3 is TGTGCCAGCAGCTTAGGGGCCGGCGAGCAGTTCTTC.

The chain has TRBV4-2 and TRBJ2-7; D assignment may be TRBD1 or TRBD2 (5 bases each). Trimming shortened V by 2 bases and J by 3 bases, and 14 bases separated the two germline ends. The V gene's germline CDR1 is LGHNA and CDR2 YNFKEQ. The CDR3 runs 15 residues. Here the CDR3 reads CASSQTPGRRYEQYF. CDR3 DNA sequence: TGTGCCAGCAGCCAAACACCGGGACGACGCTACGAGCAGTACTTC.

CDR3 in DNA: TGTGCCAGTAGTAGGGGACAGGGAAAGTTTGGTGAGCAGTTCTTC. It is translated as CASSRGQGKFGEQFF. V is TRBV19 and J is TRBJ2-1, with TRBD1 matching 9 bases. J gave up 9 bases and V 4 bases, and 10 bases lay outside the gene matches. CDR1 and CDR2 from the germline V gene are LNHDA and SQIVND (reference sequence). This CDR3 region has 15 residues.

The rearrangement links TRBV11-3 to TRBJ2-2, with TRBD1 matching over 8 bases. The V gene's germline CDR1 is SGHNT and CDR2 YENEEA. The CDR3 is made up of 14 amino acids. With V trimmed by 5 bases and J by 4 bases, 3 bases remained unmatched. Here the CDR3 DNA reads TGTGCCAGCAGCCGAGACAGGGGCACCGGGGAGCTGTTTTTT. It encodes CASSRDRGTGELFF.

This clone was counted only a few times. The chain joins TRBV2 to TRBJ1-3; the D gene is possibly TRBD1 (5 bases). The CDR3 contains 14 residues. Germline V gene lookup returns CDR1 SNHLY and CDR2 FYNNEI. V was pared by 4 bases and J by 4 bases, with 11 bases between. CDR3 loop: CASSATVSGNTIYF. CDR3 sequence (DNA): TGTGCCAGCAGTGCGACAGTCTCCGGAAACACCATATATTTT.

This chain joins TRBV6-1 and TRBJ2-2; D possibly corresponds to TRBD2 (6 bases). The V gene's germline CDR1 is MNHNS and CDR2 SASEGT. CDR3 length: 12 residues. Trimming pared 6 bases from V and 6 bases from J, leaving 8 bases between. CDR3 sequence (DNA): TGTGCCAGCAGGCGGGATCCCGGGGAGCTGTTTTTT. Residues: CASRRDPGELFF.

This clone was counted a few times. The gene calls are TRBV6-2 or TRBV6-3 and TRBJ1-2, with D uncertain. Germline values: CDR1 MNHEY, CDR2 SVGEGT. The CDR3 is 13 residues long. Between the trimmed V and J ends, which lost 5 bases and 2 bases, there was a span of 9 bases. CDR3 in amino acids: CASSVGPNYGYTF. CDR3 DNA sequence: TGTGCCAGCAGTGTCGGGCCGAACTATGGCTACACCTTC.

The genes are TRBV11-2 and TRBJ2-2; 7 bases map to TRBD2. The CDR3 is 16 amino acids. CDR1 SGHAT and CDR2 FQNNGV come from the germline V gene. Losses at the gene ends were 1 base for V and 6 bases for J; bases not matched to a gene: 8. In DNA form, the CDR3 reads TGTGCCAGCAGCTTAGTGGTGGGAGGGCTGTCCGGGGAGCTGTTTTTT. Translated, it gives CASSLVVGGLSGELFF.

This clone came up many times. The chain couples TRBV12-3 or TRBV12-4 to TRBJ2-7, with D possibly being TRBD1 or TRBD2 (5 bases each). Trimming took 10 bases from V and 3 from J, leaving 19 bases between them. The CDR3 extends over 14 amino acids. DNA of the CDR3: TGTGCCACCAGCCCGGGGCAGTCCTACTACGAGCAGTACTTC. Its translation: CATSPGQSYYEQYF.

The chain uses TRBV5-1 and TRBJ2-7; unclear D gene. Per germline, CDR1 SGHRS and CDR2 YFSETQ. The ends were cut back, 6 bases at V and 3 bases at J, with 13 bases in the middle. The CDR3 is 13 amino acids. CDR3 protein: CASTVEDLYEQYF. CDR3 DNA: TGCGCCAGCACCGTAGAAGACCTCTACGAGCAGTACTTC.

Only a few counts were recorded for this clone. Here the CDR3 reads CASSKSGETSTDTQYF. In DNA form, the CDR3 reads TGTGCCAGCAGTAAGTCGGGGGAAACTAGCACAGATACGCAGTATTTT. The chain uses TRBV6-1 and TRBJ2-3; TRBD2 is a possible D gene (6 bases). Germline V CDR1 and CDR2: MNHNS, SASEGT. Trimming cost V 5 bases and J 0 bases, with 15 bases left between them. The CDR3 loop spans 16 amino acids.

This clone was counted a few times. The chain couples TRBV20-1 to TRBJ2-7; D may be TRBD1 (6 bases). Trimming shortened V by 0 bases and J by 2 bases, and 17 bases separated the two germline ends. Germline V lookup: CDR1 DFQATT, CDR2 SNEGSKA (reference sequence). The length of the CDR3 is 16 residues. The chain's CDR3 is CSARDVRQGLTYEQYF. The CDR3 DNA is TGCAGTGCTAGAGATGTGAGGCAGGGGCTTACCTACGAGCAGTACTTC.

Notes on this clone: Its ends do not fully match the called genes, so a read error is possible. The genes are TRBV28 and TRBJ2-7; the D gene is possibly TRBD1 (5 bases). The CDR3 spans 16 residues. CDR1 MDHEN and CDR2 SYDVKM come from the germline V gene. The CDR3 nucleotides are TGTGCCAGCAGTTCCCTCGCCGCGACAGAGACCTACGAGCAGTGCTTC. Its translation is CASSSLAATETYEQCF.